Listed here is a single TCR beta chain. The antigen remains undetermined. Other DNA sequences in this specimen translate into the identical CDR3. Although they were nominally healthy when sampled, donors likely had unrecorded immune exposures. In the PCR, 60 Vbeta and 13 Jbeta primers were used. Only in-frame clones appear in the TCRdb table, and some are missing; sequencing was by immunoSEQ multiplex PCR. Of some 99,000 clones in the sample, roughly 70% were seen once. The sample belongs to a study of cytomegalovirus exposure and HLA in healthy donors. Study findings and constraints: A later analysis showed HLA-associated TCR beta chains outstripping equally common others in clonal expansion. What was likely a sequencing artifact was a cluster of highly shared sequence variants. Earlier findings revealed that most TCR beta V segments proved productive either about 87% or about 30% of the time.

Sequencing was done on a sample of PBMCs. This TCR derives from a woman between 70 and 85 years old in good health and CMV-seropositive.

CDR3 loop: CASTGDNQPQHF. In DNA, the CDR3 is TGTGCCAGCACAGGGGACAATCAGCCCCAGCATTTT. The V and J genes are TRBV2 and TRBJ1-5; tentatively, D is TRBD1 (6 bases). CDR3 length equals 12 residues. Germline CDR1 SNHLY, CDR2 FYNNEI. V gave up 7 bases and J gave up 3 bases, with 7 bases separating them. Full variable domain (outside the CDR3, taken from reference TRBV2 and TRBJ1-5): EPEVTQTPSHQVTQMGQEVILRCVPISNHLYFYWYRQILGQKVEFLVSFYNNEISEKSEIFDDQFSVERPDGSNFTLKIRSTKLEDSAMYFCASTGDNQPQHFGDGTRLSIL.